Presented here are 25 T cell receptor beta chains from one specimen sequenced in a study of blood T cell repertoires in COVID-19. Sequencing was performed with immunoSEQ multiplex PCR; in TCRdb, only in-frame clones are kept and a portion is missing. This repertoire shows 120,000 to 150,000 clones, 87% found once; its top ten account for over 0.75%. The sequenced material came from peripheral blood. These receptors were taken from a woman in her fifties or sixties with acute or convalescent COVID-19.

This clone was detected once. This chain connects TRBV10-3 to TRBJ2-2; TRBD2 matches 11 bases. The ends lost 7 bases at V and 5 bases at J; junction bases unmatched: 12. The CDR3 spans 17 residues. CDR1 is ENHRY, CDR2 SYGVKD, per germline. CDR3 region: CAITTRLAGSSTGELFF. CDR3 nucleotide sequence: TGTGCCATCACTACCCGACTAGCGGGATCATCTACCGGGGAGCTGTTTTTT.

The chain is built from TRBV30 and TRBJ2-7; D is possibly TRBD1 (6 bases). Trimming stripped 0 bases from V and 4 bases from J, with 13 bases between. The CDR3 spans 14 residues. Germline lookup yields CDR1 GTSNPN and CDR2 SVGIG (reference sequence). CDR3 residues: CAWSVWGRIYEQYF. The CDR3 DNA sequence: TGTGCCTGGAGTGTATGGGGGCGGATTTACGAGCAGTACTTC. The entire variable domain, with the rest obtained from reference TRBV30 and TRBJ2-7, is as follows: SQTIHQWPATLVQPVGSPLSLECTVEGTSNPNLYWYRQAAGRGLQLLFYSVGIGQISSEVPQNLSASRPQDRQFILSSKKLLLSDSGFYLCAWSVWGRIYEQYFGPGTRLTVT.

This clone is a singleton in its sample. The rearrangement links TRBV28 to TRBJ1-1; D not resolved. The V gene's germline CDR1 is MDHEN and CDR2 SYDVKM. V was pared by 5 bases and J by 1 base, with 11 bases between. The CDR3 runs 14 residues. As DNA, the CDR3 is TGTGCCAGCAGTCCGTACGACTGGAACACTGAAGCTTTCTTT. Amino acid sequence: CASSPYDWNTEAFF. Combining the CDR3 with reference TRBV28 and TRBJ1-1 gives the whole variable domain DVKVTQSSRYLVKRTGEKVFLECVQDMDHENMFWYRQDPGLGLRLIYFSYDVKMKEKGDIPEGYSVSREKKERFSLILESASTNQTSMYLCASSPYDWNTEAFFGQGTRLTVV.

The CDR3 nucleotides read TGTGCCAGCAGCCAGGACCATCCCGGGCGGGCTAGCAATCAGCCCCAGCATTTT. Protein: CASSQDHPGRASNQPQHF. This chain joins TRBV4-2 and TRBJ1-5; D is unresolved. This CDR3 contains 18 residues. Germline V gives CDR1 LGHNA, CDR2 YNFKEQ. The germline V and J ends were trimmed by 3 bases and 0 bases, with 18 bases remaining between them.

V usage is TRBV20-1 and J usage is TRBJ2-7, with unresolved D. CDR1 is DFQATT, CDR2 SNEGSKA, per germline (reference sequence). V lost 3 bases to trimming and J lost 4 bases, with 13 bases between them. The CDR3 loop spans 13 amino acids. CDR3 nucleotide sequence: TGCAGTGCTAGTGGCGTCGCCCAATACGAGCAGTACTTC. This sequence encodes CSASGVAQYEQYF.

The chain uses TRBV10-2 and TRBJ1-2; D uncertain. CDR1 is WSHSY, CDR2 SAAADI, per germline. The CDR3 runs 13 residues. Deletions cut 7 bases from V and 6 bases from J, with 15 bases between. The CDR3 sequence is CASMVQRGNGYTF. The DNA for the CDR3 is TGCGCCAGCATGGTTCAGCGTGGAAATGGCTACACCTTC.

This chain joins TRBV30 and TRBJ2-5, with a possible D match to TRBD1 (5 bases). The CDR3 runs to 11 residues. Trimming cost V 5 bases and J 3 bases, with 7 bases left between them. The germline CDR1 and CDR2 sequences are GTSNPN and SVGIG (reference sequence). In nucleotides, the CDR3 is TGTGCCTGGGCCAGGGAAGAGACCCAGTACTTC. Protein: CAWAREETQYF. The complete variable domain, with remaining parts taken from reference TRBV30 and TRBJ2-5, reads SQTIHQWPATLVQPVGSPLSLECTVEGTSNPNLYWYRQAAGRGLQLLFYSVGIGQISSEVPQNLSASRPQDRQFILSSKKLLLSDSGFYLCAWAREETQYFGPGTRLLVL.

This clone was observed once. This sequence joins TRBV5-6 and TRBJ2-3; 11 positions match TRBD2. With 5 bases clipped from V and 3 bases from J, the junction kept 8 bases outside the gene matches. The CDR3 extends over 16 amino acids. Germline values: CDR1 SGHDT, CDR2 YYEEEE. The CDR3, as DNA: TGTGCCAGCAGGTCCTTAGCGGGGGGGCCAACAGATACGCAGTATTTT. Residues: CASRSLAGGPTDTQYF.

This chain links TRBV15 with TRBJ2-1; 9 bases fit TRBD2. Unmatched junction bases numbered 5, after V lost 0 bases and J lost 2 bases. This CDR3 comprises 17 residues. Germline assignment: CDR1 LNHNV and CDR2 YYDKDF (reference sequence). CDR3 bases: TGTGCCACCAGCAGAGATTGGGCGGGAGGGACCTACAATGAGCAGTTCTTC. Protein: CATSRDWAGGTYNEQFF.

The chain carries TRBV7-9 and TRBJ2-3; possibly TRBD2 for D (5 bases). Looked up from germline, CDR1 is SEHNR and CDR2 is FQNEAQ (reference sequence). Trimming cost V 5 bases and J 2 bases, with 14 bases left between them. This CDR3 is 15 amino acids long. The CDR3, as DNA: TGTGCCAGCAGCCTAAGTAGCGACCTCACAGATACGCAGTATTTT. Translated: CASSLSSDLTDTQYF.

This chain uses TRBV18 with TRBJ1-1, with D tentatively TRBD1 (5 bases). V was clipped by 4 bases and J by 3 bases, with 12 bases between them. This CDR3 has 14 amino acids. The germline V gene encodes CDR1 KGHSH and CDR2 LQKENI. In DNA, the CDR3 is TGTGCCAGCTCACTCCAGGGAGGGGACACTGAAGCTTTCTTT. This codes for CASSLQGGDTEAFF.

This sequence joins TRBV5-8 and TRBJ2-3; 14 positions match TRBD2. Germline V gene sequence: CDR1 SGHTS, CDR2 YDEGEE. J lost 3 bases, V lost 3 bases, and 9 bases had no gene match. CDR3 length: 18 residues. The CDR3 spells CASSWSGTSGSFTDTQYF. Here the CDR3 DNA reads TGTGCCAGCAGCTGGTCCGGGACTAGCGGGAGTTTTACAGATACGCAGTATTTT.

The chain links TRBV19 to TRBJ1-2, with 7 bases lining up with TRBD1. J lost 2 bases, V lost 6 bases, and 9 bases had no gene match. The CDR3 is made up of 15 amino acids. Germline CDR1 is LNHDA and CDR2 is SQIVND (reference sequence). The CDR3 sequence: CASRNAPGQNYGYTF. The CDR3 region has the DNA TGTGCCAGTAGAAATGCTCCGGGACAGAACTATGGCTACACCTTC.

In this sample, this clone turned up once. J is TRBJ2-1 and V is TRBV7-3, with D tentatively TRBD1 (6 bases). Germline assignment: CDR1 SGHTA and CDR2 FQGTGA. V was cut by 4 bases and J by 2 bases, with 12 bases left in between. The CDR3 length is 15 residues. CDR3 sequence: CASSSPGDPYNEQFF. The CDR3 DNA follows: TGTGCCAGCAGCTCTCCAGGGGATCCCTACAATGAGCAGTTCTTC.

The chain has TRBV2 and TRBJ1-1, with TRBD1 as a possible D gene (5 bases). The CDR3 length is 12 residues. CDR1 is SNHLY, CDR2 FYNNEI, per germline. V was pared by 8 bases and J by 4 bases, with 11 bases between. The CDR3 loop is CASGAGRTEAFF. The DNA of the CDR3 is TGTGCCAGCGGGGCAGGGCGCACTGAAGCTTTCTTT. Filled out from reference TRBV2 and TRBJ1-1, the complete variable domain reads EPEVTQTPSHQVTQMGQEVILRCVPISNHLYFYWYRQILGQKVEFLVSFYNNEISEKSEIFDDQFSVERPDGSNFTLKIRSTKLEDSAMYFCASGAGRTEAFFGQGTRLTVV.

The chain links TRBV3-1 (or the pseudogene TRBV3-2) to TRBJ2-7; D ambiguous. The CDR3 contains 12 residues. Trimming removed 2 bases from V and 1 base from J, with 3 bases in between. Germline-derived CDR1 and CDR2 are LGHDT and YNNKEL (reference sequence). The CDR3: CASSQSSYEQYF. The CDR3 coding sequence is TGTGCCAGCAGCCAATCGTCCTACGAGCAGTACTTC.

This chain joins TRBV7-2 and TRBJ2-7; D might be TRBD1 (6 bases). The germline gives CDR1 SGHTA, CDR2 FQGNSA. Trimming removed 5 bases from V and 4 bases from J, with 12 bases in between. There are 13 residues in the CDR3. Here the CDR3 DNA reads TGTGCCAGCAGCCATCCAGGGGATTACGAGCAGTACTTC. As protein: CASSHPGDYEQYF.

The CDR3 sequence: CASSGDSSYEQYF. The CDR3 coding sequence is TGTGCCAGCAGCGGGGACAGCTCCTACGAGCAGTACTTC. The chain has TRBV5-5 and TRBJ2-7; 7 bases are shared with TRBD1. Germline V gene data show CDR1 as SGHKS and CDR2 as YYEKEE (reference sequence). The CDR3 runs to 13 residues. After removal of 4 bases from V and 0 bases from J, the junction contained 1 base not matched to a gene.

This chain joins TRBV7-2 and TRBJ2-3; no clear D gene. Germline lookup yields CDR1 SGHTA and CDR2 FQGNSA. V lost 5 bases and J lost 4, with 10 bases in between. This CDR3 has 13 amino acids. CDR3 DNA: TGTGCCAGCAGCCCCATCGCGTCAGATACGCAGTATTTT. Protein sequence: CASSPIASDTQYF.

This clone has a single count. This rearrangement joins TRBV6-6 to TRBJ2-7, with D unresolved. The V gene's germline CDR1 is MNHNY and CDR2 SVGAGI (reference sequence). V was shortened by 4 bases and J by 7 bases, with 14 bases between the two germline ends. The CDR3 loop spans 13 amino acids. The CDR3 sequence is CASSSAAPREQYF. CDR3 sequence (DNA): TGTGCCAGCAGTTCGGCGGCCCCTAGGGAGCAGTACTTC.

For this clone: One junction end does not reproduce the germline sequence, and a read error may be involved. The CDR3 spells CASSLGQGLVDEQFF. The CDR3 nucleotides are TGTGCCAGCAGTTTAGGACAGGGGCTAGTCGATGAGCAGTTCTTC. V and J are TRBV11-3 and TRBJ2-1, with 9 bases identical to TRBD1. CDR1 and CDR2 (germline): SGHNT, YENEEA. The CDR3 is 15 amino acids.

The chain combines TRBV30 with TRBJ2-1; D might be TRBD2 (5 bases). This CDR3 has 15 residues. Per germline, CDR1 GTSNPN and CDR2 SVGIG (reference sequence). Trimming took 5 bases from V and 0 from J, leaving 14 bases between them. The CDR3 spells CAWGVGRGSYNEQFF. The CDR3 bases are TGTGCCTGGGGGGTGGGGAGAGGCTCCTACAATGAGCAGTTCTTC.

This chain links TRBV7-2 with TRBJ1-2; D not resolved. Trimming removed 5 bases at V and 1 base at J, with 11 bases between. This CDR3 is built from 14 residues. Germline V CDR1 and CDR2: SGHTA, FQGNSA. CDR3 coding DNA: TGTGCCAGCAGCCCCTACCCTGTTAACTATGGCTACACCTTC. Protein product: CASSPYPVNYGYTF.

The chain couples TRBV11-2 to TRBJ1-2; D gene uncertain. This CDR3 contains 13 residues. Germline-derived CDR1 and CDR2 are SGHAT and FQNNGV. The V gene lost 5 bases and the J gene lost 1 base, with 8 bases spanning the gap. The CDR3 coding sequence is TGTGCCAGCAGCGTCGGGAATAACTATGGCTACACCTTC. Its translation: CASSVGNNYGYTF.

This sequence joins TRBV3-1 (or the pseudogene TRBV3-2) and TRBJ2-3, with 16 bases fitting TRBD2. With V trimmed by 1 base and J by 4 bases, 8 bases remained unmatched. Germline CDR1 is LGHDT and CDR2 is YNNKEL (reference sequence). This CDR3 has 19 amino acids. The CDR3 sequence: CASSQGARGTSGGADTQYF. The CDR3 DNA is TGTGCCAGCAGCCAAGGGGCCAGAGGGACTAGCGGGGGGGCAGATACGCAGTATTTT.